This is a list of T cell receptor beta chains from one sample in a study of blood T cell repertoires in COVID-19. TCRdb's copy holds only in-frame clones and misses some; the assay was immunoSEQ multiplex PCR. The table has about 480,000 clones, around 88% seen once; the top ten hold over 9.5%. Sequenced sample: peripheral blood. The receptors stem from a woman between 45 and 60 years old with COVID-19, enrolled during active disease. Both conserved end residues are part of each CDR3. A D gene is named only where the DNA matches it firmly. Expanded clones get a size class; other rows say once, few or many, or leave the size out.

d_call j_call clone_size v_call cdr3_nt cdr3_aa
TRBD1 TRBJ2-7 . TRBV18 TGTGCCAGCTCACGGGACAGGGTCACCTACGAGCAGTACTTC CASSRDRVTYEQYF
. TRBJ2-2 . TRBV5-1 TGCGCCAGCAGCTTTGCGGGGACCGGGGAGCTGTTTTTT CASSFAGTGELFF
. TRBJ1-1 . TRBV5-8 TGTGCCAGCAGTAAGGGGGTCGTAGAGGGCACTGAAGCTTTCTTT CASSKGVVEGTEAFF
TRBD2 TRBJ2-1 . TRBV14 TGTGCCAGCAGCCGACCGGGACTAGCGGCTCCCAATGAGCAGTTCTTC CASSRPGLAAPNEQFF
TRBD2 TRBJ2-7 . TRBV5-3 TGTGCCAGAAGCCTCGGGACTAGCCCTAGCTCCTACGAGCAGTACTTC CARSLGTSPSSYEQYF
. TRBJ1-2 . TRBV6-1 TGTGCCAGCAGTGAGACAGTCTATGGCTACACCTTC CASSETVYGYTF
. TRBJ1-2 . TRBV28 TGTGCCAGCAGCCCCGGGGGTTTGGATGGCTACACCTTC CASSPGGLDGYTF
TRBD1 TRBJ2-3 . TRBV19 TGTGCCAGTAGTATTAGAACAGGGGATGGAGATACGCAGTATTTT CASSIRTGDGDTQYF
. TRBJ1-2 . TRBV30 TGTGCCTGGACCCCGACCAGGGATAACTATGGCTACACCTTC CAWTPTRDNYGYTF
. TRBJ1-2 . TRBV4-2 TGTGCCAGCAGCCAAGCGGTTACGATCTATGGCTACACCTTC CASSQAVTIYGYTF
TRBD2 TRBJ2-3 . TRBV7-2 TGTGCCAGCAGCTTAGGGACTAGCGGGCGCTATACGCAGTATTTT CASSLGTSGRYTQYF
. TRBJ1-2 . TRBV4-1 TGCGCCAGCAGCCAAGCCGGGGACGAGCGGGTTAACTATGGCTACACCTTC CASSQAGDERVNYGYTF
TRBD2 TRBJ2-3 . TRBV9 TGTGCCAGCAGCACCTCGACTAGCGTTCCCCCAAGGGATACGCAGTATTTT CASSTSTSVPPRDTQYF
. TRBJ2-3 . TRBV11-2 TGTGCCAGCAGCTTAGCCCTAACTGGCACAGATACGCAGTATTTT CASSLALTGTDTQYF
. TRBJ1-1 . TRBV5-6 TGTGCCAGCAGCCTGGGGCAGGGCGGGGACACTGAAGCTTTCTTT CASSLGQGGDTEAFF
TRBD1 TRBJ1-2 . TRBV28 TGTGCCAGCAGCGAAGGACAGGTGAGGAATGGCTACACCTTC CASSEGQVRNGYTF
. TRBJ2-2 . TRBV7-6 TGTGCCAGCAGCGCGACGGGGGTGAACACCGGGGAGCTGTTTTTT CASSATGVNTGELFF
TRBD1 TRBJ1-1 . TRBV7-8 TGTGCCAGCAGCACCCGGGGGCGGACAGGTTACATGAACACTGAAGCTTTCTTT CASSTRGRTGYMNTEAFF
. TRBJ1-6 . TRBV25-1 TGTGCCAGCAGTCCCCGGGGTGGTATTTCACCCCTCCACTTT CASSPRGGISPLHF
. TRBJ1-3 . TRBV5-1 TGCGCCAGCAGCCAAAGCCCCCTTAGCTCTGGAAACACCATATATTTT CASSQSPLSSGNTIYF
TRBD2 TRBJ2-1 . TRBV19 TGTGCCAGTAGTATAACCAGCGGGGGAGTCAATGAGCAGTTCTTC CASSITSGGVNEQFF
. TRBJ1-2 . TRBV4-1 TGCGCCAGCAGCCAAGATCGTGTAGGGACTAGGGCCTCCTATGGCTACACCTTC CASSQDRVGTRASYGYTF
TRBD2 TRBJ2-5 . TRBV11-1 TGTGCCAGCAGAGGACTAGCGGGGGGGCGGCAAGAGACCCAGTACTTC CASRGLAGGRQETQYF
. TRBJ1-6 . TRBV30 TGTGCCTGGAGTATTTCCGCCGACAGGCCCCTCCACTTT CAWSISADRPLHF
TRBD1 TRBJ1-2 . TRBV5-5 TGTGCCAGCACCACGGGACAGGGGAGGGATGGCTACACCTTC CASTTGQGRDGYTF
. TRBJ1-2 . TRBV5-6 TGTGCCAGCAGCTTAATGGGGGCACCCGCCGGCTACACCTTC CASSLMGAPAGYTF
. TRBJ2-6 . TRBV2 TGTGCCAGCAGGGCGGAACCCCTCTCTGGGGCCAACGTCCTGACTTTC CASRAEPLSGANVLTF
. TRBJ1-4 . TRBV5-6 TGTGCCAGCAGCATCGCCGGGGACACCCGTGAAAAACTGTTTTTT CASSIAGDTREKLFF
TRBD1 TRBJ1-1 once TRBV5-8 TGTGCCAGCAGTTCCGACAGGGCCGTATTGAAAGCTTTCTTT CASSSDRAVLKAFF
. TRBJ1-1 . TRBV9 TGTGCCAGCAGTGCGGGACGGCTGAACACTGAAGCTTTCTTT CASSAGRLNTEAFF
. TRBJ2-3 . TRBV5-1 TGCGCCAGCAGCTTGGGACAGGAAACAGATACGCAGTATTTT CASSLGQETDTQYF
. TRBJ1-3 . TRBV13 TGTGCCAGCAGCCTATCCAGGGGATCGACTGGAAACACCATATATTTT CASSLSRGSTGNTIYF
. TRBJ2-7 . TRBV21-1 TGTGCCAGCACCCCTTTTGAGACAGGCTTAGCCTACGAGCAGTACTTC CASTPFETGLAYEQYF
. TRBJ1-5 . TRBV19 TGTGCCAGTAGTATTGGCCGGAGGGGATTTAGCAATCAGCCCCAGCATTTT CASSIGRRGFSNQPQHF
. TRBJ1-4 . TRBV5-1 TGCGCCAGCAGCTTGGGAGACAGCCTATATGAAAAACTGTTTTTT CASSLGDSLYEKLFF
. TRBJ1-2 . TRBV5-1 TGCGCCAGCAGCCCCGGACAGAACTATGGCTACACCTTC CASSPGQNYGYTF
. TRBJ1-1 . TRBV20-1 TGCAGTGCCCTCAGTGGTGAAGCTTTCTTT CSALSGEAFF
. TRBJ2-1 . TRBV7-3 TGTGCCAGCAGCCCTCCTTCTGGGGGGGGGCCAACGGAGCAGTTCTTC CASSPPSGGGPTEQFF
. TRBJ2-3 . TRBV3-1/TRBV3-2 TGTGCCAGCAGCCAAGTGTGGGGGGGGCCTACAGATACGCAGTATTTT CASSQVWGGPTDTQYF
. TRBJ2-1 . TRBV9 TGTGCCAGCAGCCTAGGGCGCGGTGAGCAGTTCTTC CASSLGRGEQFF
. TRBJ1-2 . TRBV30 TGTGCCTGGAACCGGGACTCCGAAGGCTATGGCTACACCTTC CAWNRDSEGYGYTF
. TRBJ2-1 . TRBV11-3 TGTGCCAGCAGCTTAGATGGCCAGGGAGGATCCTACAATGAGCAGTTCTTC CASSLDGQGGSYNEQFF
. TRBJ2-1 . TRBV5-1 TGCGCCAGCAGCGGACAGGAGGGAAATGAGCAGTTCTTC CASSGQEGNEQFF
TRBD1 TRBJ2-3 . TRBV5-1 TGCGCCAGCACCTCAGGGACAGGGGCAGGCACAGATACGCAGTATTTT CASTSGTGAGTDTQYF
. TRBJ2-3 . TRBV6-5 TGTGCCAGCCGAAAGACGGGAAGAACAGATACGCAGTATTTT CASRKTGRTDTQYF
TRBD1 TRBJ1-1 . TRBV9 TGTGCCAGCAGCAAGGGACAGCGACAGACCACTGAAGCTTTCTTT CASSKGQRQTTEAFF
. TRBJ1-1 . TRBV19 TGTGCCAGTAGTATAGGCGCTACGAACACTGAAGCTTTCTTT CASSIGATNTEAFF
. TRBJ2-1 . TRBV9 TGTGCCAGCAGCGTAGGGTCGGGAAATCATGAGCAGTTCTTC CASSVGSGNHEQFF
TRBD2 TRBJ2-3 . TRBV3-1/TRBV3-2 TGTGCCAGCAGCCAAGAAACTAGCGGGGGGAGGGATACGCAGTATTTT CASSQETSGGRDTQYF
. TRBJ1-1 . TRBV14 TGTGCCAGCAGCCAGGTCAGGCCGAACACTGAAGCTTTCTTT CASSQVRPNTEAFF